The 5 T cell receptor beta chains given below trace back to one sample, sequenced in a study of T cells in Graves' hyperthyroidism and ophthalmopathy. Amplification of TCR beta CDR3 regions used RNA as the template. An initial round of RT-PCR targeting the TCR CDR3 relied on the HTBI primer set. TCRdb passed the multiplex PCR reads through MiXCR, listing each CDR3 protein once. The data contain a few hundred thousand distinct CDR3 sequences, more than 12% of them singletons. Input material: blood. The receptor set was obtained from a woman aged 25 to 45 with Graves' hyperthyroidism.

This clonotype was seen more than once but under ten times. The chain recombines TRBV20-1 with TRBJ1-6; no firm D call. The CDR3 loop spans 14 amino acids. Germline V lookup: CDR1 DFQATT, CDR2 SNEGSKA (reference sequence). V gave up 3 bases and J gave up 7 bases, with 13 bases separating them. The CDR3: CSARIPGENSPLHF. As DNA, the CDR3 is TGCAGTGCTAGGATCCCGGGAGAGAATTCACCCCTCCACTTT.

The table lists this clonotype with a few counts. The chain uses TRBV5-1 and TRBJ2-5, with 8 bases identical to TRBD2. After removal of 2 bases from V and 3 bases from J, the junction contained 15 bases not matched to a gene. This CDR3 is 18 amino acids long. Germline V gene data show CDR1 as SGHRS and CDR2 as YFSETQ. CDR3 DNA sequence: TGCGCCAGCAGCTTCCCGAAGAGCGGGAGCGGATACAAAGAGACCCAGTACTTC. Its translation: CASSFPKSGSGYKETQYF.

This clonotype has a count of ten or more. This chain joins TRBV18 and TRBJ2-5; no clear D gene. Per the germline V gene, CDR1 is KGHSH and CDR2 is LQKENI. The CDR3 loop spans 16 amino acids. The germline V and J ends were trimmed by 1 base and 4 bases, with 16 bases remaining between them. The CDR3 coding sequence is TGTGCCAGCTCACCACAGGCTCCCTCATCGGGAGAGACCCAGTACTTC. As protein: CASSPQAPSSGETQYF.

This clonotype was counted ten times or more. This chain links TRBV3-1 with TRBJ1-2; the match to TRBD1 covers 7 bases. The CDR3 totals 13 residues. The V and J ends lost 4 bases and 7 bases, in that order; junction bases with no gene match: 6. The germline V gene encodes CDR1 LGHDT and CDR2 YNNKEL (reference sequence). The CDR3 region is CASSPGQVGGYTF. The CDR3 nucleotides are TGTGCCAGCAGCCCCGGACAGGTTGGTGGCTACACCTTC.

This clonotype was picked up many times. The J gene is TRBJ2-5, the V gene TRBV3-1, with 10 bases identical to TRBD1. The CDR3 is 15 residues long. From germline, CDR1 is LGHDT and CDR2 YNNKEL (reference sequence). V shed 2 bases and J 2 bases; nucleotides not matched to a gene: 2. The CDR3 nucleotides are TGTGCCAGCAGCCAAAGGGGACAGGGGCAAGAGACCCAGTACTTC. Translating gives CASSQRGQGQETQYF.